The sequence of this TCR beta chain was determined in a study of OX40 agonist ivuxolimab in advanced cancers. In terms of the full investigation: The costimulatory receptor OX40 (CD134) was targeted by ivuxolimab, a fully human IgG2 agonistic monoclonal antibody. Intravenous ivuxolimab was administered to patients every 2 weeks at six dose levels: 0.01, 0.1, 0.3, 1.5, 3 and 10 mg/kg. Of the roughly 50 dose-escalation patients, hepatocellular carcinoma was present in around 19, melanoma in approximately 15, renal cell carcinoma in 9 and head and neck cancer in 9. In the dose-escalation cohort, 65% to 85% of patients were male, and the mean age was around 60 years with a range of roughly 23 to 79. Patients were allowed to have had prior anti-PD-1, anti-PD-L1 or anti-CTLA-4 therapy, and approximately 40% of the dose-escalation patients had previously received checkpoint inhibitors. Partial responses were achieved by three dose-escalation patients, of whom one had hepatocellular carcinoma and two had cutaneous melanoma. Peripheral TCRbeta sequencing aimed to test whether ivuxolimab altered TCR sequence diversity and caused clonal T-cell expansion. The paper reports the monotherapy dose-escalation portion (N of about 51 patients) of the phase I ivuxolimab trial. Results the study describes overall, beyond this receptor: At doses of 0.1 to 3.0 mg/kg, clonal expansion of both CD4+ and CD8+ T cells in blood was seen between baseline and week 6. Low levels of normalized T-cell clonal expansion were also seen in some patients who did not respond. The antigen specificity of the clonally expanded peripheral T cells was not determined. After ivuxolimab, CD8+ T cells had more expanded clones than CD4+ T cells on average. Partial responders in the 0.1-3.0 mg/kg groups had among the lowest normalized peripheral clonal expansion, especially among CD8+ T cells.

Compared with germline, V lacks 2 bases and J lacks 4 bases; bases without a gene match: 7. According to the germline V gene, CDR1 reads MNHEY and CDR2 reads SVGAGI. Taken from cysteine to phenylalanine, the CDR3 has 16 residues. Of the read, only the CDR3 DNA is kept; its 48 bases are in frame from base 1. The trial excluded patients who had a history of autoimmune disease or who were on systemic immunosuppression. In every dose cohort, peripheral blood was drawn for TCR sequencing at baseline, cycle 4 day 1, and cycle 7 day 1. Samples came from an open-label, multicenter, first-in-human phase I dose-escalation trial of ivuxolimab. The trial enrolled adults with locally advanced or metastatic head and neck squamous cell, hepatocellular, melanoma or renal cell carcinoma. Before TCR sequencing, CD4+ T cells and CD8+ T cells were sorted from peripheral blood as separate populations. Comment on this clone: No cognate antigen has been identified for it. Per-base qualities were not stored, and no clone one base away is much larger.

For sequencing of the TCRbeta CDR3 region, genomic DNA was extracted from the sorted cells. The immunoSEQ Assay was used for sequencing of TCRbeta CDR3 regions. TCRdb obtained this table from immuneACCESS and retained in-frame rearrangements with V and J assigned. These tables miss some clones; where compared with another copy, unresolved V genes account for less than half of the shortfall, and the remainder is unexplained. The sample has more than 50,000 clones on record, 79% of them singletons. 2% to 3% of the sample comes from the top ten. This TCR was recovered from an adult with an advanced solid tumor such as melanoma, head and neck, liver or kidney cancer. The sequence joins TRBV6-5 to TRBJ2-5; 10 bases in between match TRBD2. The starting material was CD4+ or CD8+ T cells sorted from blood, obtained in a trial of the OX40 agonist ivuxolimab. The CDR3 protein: CASSYLSGGGGETQYF. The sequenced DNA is TGTGCCAGCAGTTACCTCAGCGGGGGGGGCGGAGAGACCCAGTACTTC.